A selection of T cell receptor beta chains follows, all from one sample in a study of shared clonotypes between healthy human individuals. Sequencing was performed with immunoSEQ multiplex PCR; in TCRdb, only in-frame clones are kept and a portion is missing. The table records roughly 700,000 clones, roughly 91% of them present only once. Sequenced sample: memory CD8+ T cells from PBMCs. These receptors were collected from a man between 18 and 35 years old in good health. Some clones in this sample may be carry-over from other donors' samples. Each CDR3 is given with its conserved first and last residue. A D gene is named only where the DNA matches it firmly. The listing skips clone size in some rows; elsewhere it reads once, few, many or a size class.

D	size	V	J	CDR3	DNA
NA	NA	TRBV6-5	TRBJ1-1	CASSYWGRLNTEAFF	TGTGCCAGCAGTTACTGGGGGCGGTTGAACACTGAAGCTTTCTTT
TRBD1	once	TRBV12-5	TRBJ2-3	CASGGTVTGTDTQYF	TGTGCTAGTGGTGGGACAGTCACTGGCACAGATACGCAGTATTTT
NA	NA	TRBV11-2	TRBJ2-2	CASSSVRVITGELFF	TGTGCCAGCAGCTCCGTCAGGGTAATAACCGGGGAGCTGTTTTTT
NA	NA	TRBV2	TRBJ2-7	CASSGPDYEQYF	TGTGCCAGCAGTGGACCGGACTACGAGCAGTACTTC
NA	NA	TRBV6-5	TRBJ1-5	CASSPWGNQPQHF	TGTGCCAGCAGTCCCTGGGGGAATCAGCCCCAGCATTTT
NA	NA	TRBV27	TRBJ2-3	CASSLVGGPVDTQYF	TGTGCCAGCAGTTTAGTCGGAGGGCCTGTGGATACGCAGTATTTT
NA	NA	TRBV9	TRBJ1-1	CASSEGNTEAFF	TGTGCCAGCAGCGAGGGGAACACTGAAGCTTTCTTT
TRBD1	NA	TRBV6-4	TRBJ1-1	CASSRTGNSLGIMNTEAFF	TGTGCCAGCTCCAGGACAGGGAACTCCCTGGGAATCATGAACACTGAAGCTTTCTTT
NA	NA	TRBV14	TRBJ2-7	CASSQAFEQYF	TGTGCCAGCAGCCAAGCTTTCGAGCAGTACTTC
TRBD1	NA	TRBV11-3	TRBJ2-7	CASSPRQGSYEQYF	TGTGCCAGCTCCCCGAGACAGGGCTCCTACGAGCAGTACTTC
TRBD1	NA	TRBV2	TRBJ2-6	CASSDPRDRVGAGANVLTF	TGTGCCAGCAGTGATCCACGGGACAGGGTGGGAGCTGGGGCCAACGTCCTGACTTTC
TRBD1	few	TRBV5-1	TRBJ2-7	CASSYEGTGFYEQYF	TGCGCCAGCAGCTACGAAGGGACAGGGTTTTACGAGCAGTACTTC
TRBD2	NA	TRBV13	TRBJ2-7	CASSPPGSSGPYEQYF	TGTGCCAGCAGCCCGCCGGGGTCTAGCGGCCCCTACGAGCAGTACTTC
NA	NA	TRBV27	TRBJ2-7	CASSFLRGNSIYEQYF	TGTGCCAGCAGTTTCTTAAGGGGCAATTCTATCTACGAGCAGTACTTC
NA	once	TRBV4-1	TRBJ1-1	CASSQLGRSGTEAFF	TGCGCCAGCAGCCAATTGGGTCGCTCGGGCACTGAAGCTTTCTTT
NA	NA	TRBV15	TRBJ2-7	CATSRDPLAKGYEQYF	TGTGCCACCAGCAGAGATCCCCTAGCGAAAGGGTACGAGCAGTACTTC
TRBD1	NA	TRBV14	TRBJ2-7	CASSQETLDRDYEQYF	TGTGCCAGCAGCCAAGAAACTTTGGACAGGGACTACGAGCAGTACTTC
NA	NA	TRBV6-6	TRBJ2-7	CASSYSTRYSYEQYF	TGTGCCAGCAGTTACTCGACCAGATACTCCTACGAGCAGTACTTC
NA	NA	TRBV6-6	TRBJ2-3	CASSLSVDTQYF	TGTGCCAGCAGTTTGAGTGTCGATACGCAGTATTTT
NA	NA	TRBV6-5	TRBJ1-1	CASSYRGEIMEAFF	TGTGCCAGCAGTTACCGGGGCGAGATTATGGAAGCTTTCTTT
TRBD2	NA	TRBV10-3	TRBJ2-7	CAINQREGSLEQYF	TGTGCCATCAATCAGCGGGAGGGCTCCCTCGAGCAGTACTTC
NA	NA	TRBV28	TRBJ1-1	CASSLPARAEDTEAFF	TGTGCCAGCAGTTTACCAGCCCGGGCGGAGGACACTGAAGCTTTCTTT
NA	NA	TRBV27	TRBJ1-5	CASSPGFPNQPQHF	TGTGCCAGCAGCCCAGGGTTTCCCAATCAGCCCCAGCATTTT
NA	once	TRBV9	TRBJ2-7	CASSGGLGNSYEQYF	TGTGCCAGCAGCGGCGGACTCGGGAACTCCTACGAGCAGTACTTC
TRBD1	NA	TRBV9	TRBJ2-2	CASSVGNRGHTGELFF	TGTGCCAGCAGCGTGGGGAACAGGGGGCACACCGGGGAGCTGTTTTTT
NA	NA	TRBV25-1	TRBJ1-1	CASSDNTEAFF	TGTGCCAGCAGTGACAACACTGAAGCTTTCTTT
NA	once	TRBV19	TRBJ2-1	CASSMAGVYNEQFF	TGTGCCAGTAGTATGGCTGGAGTATACAATGAGCAGTTCTTC
NA	NA	TRBV4-3	TRBJ2-4	CASSQGTAIAKNIQYF	TGCGCCAGCAGCCAGGGGACCGCTATAGCCAAAAACATTCAGTACTTC